These 27 T cell receptor beta chains were all obtained from the same sample, sequenced in a study of spatial heterogeneity in lung cancer. MiXCR, applied by TCRdb to the 5' RACE reads, yields one record per CDR3 protein. This table holds several thousand distinct CDR3 sequences, about 26% found once. Time point described: sample taken at primary tumor resection. The sequenced material consisted of unsorted whole RNA from tumor, nontumor lung or frozen PBMC. The sample consisted of PBMCs, taken at surgery. The receptors stem from a male donor with early-stage non-small cell lung cancer.

This chain uses TRBV10-2 with TRBJ1-5, with a weak D call TRBD1 (6 bases). Per the germline V gene, CDR1 is WSHSY and CDR2 is SAAADI. Trimming took 5 bases from V and 1 from J, leaving 9 bases between them. The CDR3 has 14 amino acids. The CDR3 nucleotides are TGCGCCAGCAGTTTGACAGGAAGCAATCAGCCCCAGCATTTT. It translates to CASSLTGSNQPQHF.

This clonotype was seen at least ten times. The V and J genes are TRBV6-6 and TRBJ1-5; no firm D call. Per the germline V gene, CDR1 is MNHNY and CDR2 is SVGAGI (reference sequence). The V end lost 10 bases, the J end lost 1 base, and 11 bases lay between the germline ends. The CDR3 runs 13 residues. This chain's CDR3 is CATVRASNQPQHF. CDR3 DNA: TGTGCCACCGTAAGGGCGAGCAATCAGCCCCAGCATTTT.

The rearrangement uses TRBV5-5 and TRBJ2-3; D may be TRBD1 (6 bases). Trimming removed 1 base at V and 3 bases at J, with 6 bases between. This CDR3 region has 13 residues. The germline V gene encodes CDR1 SGHKS and CDR2 YYEKEE (reference sequence). DNA for the CDR3: TGTGCCAGCAGCTTGACAGGGACAGATACGCAGTATTTT. The encoded protein is CASSLTGTDTQYF.

In this sample, this clonotype turned up a few times. The chain links TRBV2 to TRBJ2-3; perhaps TRBD2 as D (5 bases). CDR1 SNHLY and CDR2 FYNNEI come from the germline V gene. This CDR3 has 20 residues. V was pared by 1 base and J by 0 bases, with 23 bases between. The CDR3, as DNA: TGTGCCAGCAGTGAAGGCCCGGATGGTTTCGGCGGGCCTAGCACAGATACGCAGTATTTT. Translated: CASSEGPDGFGGPSTDTQYF. The full variable domain, completed using reference TRBV2 and TRBJ2-3, is EPEVTQTPSHQVTQMGQEVILRCVPISNHLYFYWYRQILGQKVEFLVSFYNNEISEKSEIFDDQFSVERPDGSNFTLKIRSTKLEDSAMYFCASSEGPDGFGGPSTDTQYFGPGTRLTVL.

This clonotype appeared a few times. V and J are TRBV20-1 and TRBJ2-7; tentatively, D is TRBD1 (5 bases). V was pared by 5 bases and J by 6 bases, with 8 bases between. There are 10 residues in the CDR3. The germline V gene has CDR1 DFQATT and CDR2 SNEGSKA (reference sequence). CDR3 DNA: TGCAGTGCTGCAGGGATCGAGCAGTACTTC. It encodes CSAAGIEQYF.

The rearrangement uses TRBV12-3 or TRBV12-4 and TRBJ2-3; D call uncertain. V dropped 4 bases and J dropped 1 base, with 12 bases sitting between them. The CDR3 runs 15 residues. The CDR3 loop reads CASSSPVDGTDTQYF. CDR3 coding DNA: TGTGCCAGCAGTTCCCCGGTGGACGGCACAGATACGCAGTATTTT.

This clonotype is labeled as medium-sized. The chain combines TRBV14 with TRBJ2-5; D unclear. The V gene lost 1 base and the J gene lost 5 bases, with 2 bases spanning the gap. The CDR3 totals 11 residues. The germline gives CDR1 SGHDN, CDR2 FVKESK. The CDR3 loop reads CASSQAETQYF. The CDR3 coding sequence is TGTGCCAGCAGCCAAGCGGAGACCCAGTACTTC.

The chain couples TRBV5-1 to TRBJ2-2, with D uncertain. The V gene's germline CDR1 is SGHRS and CDR2 YFSETQ. The length of the CDR3 is 14 residues. V lost 0 bases and J lost 3, with 6 bases in between. CDR3 in DNA: TGCGCCAGCAGCTTGGCGGCAGACACCGGGGAGCTGTTTTTT. Its translation is CASSLAADTGELFF. Filled out from reference TRBV5-1 and TRBJ2-2, the complete variable domain reads KAGVTQTPRYLIKTRGQQVTLSCSPISGHRSVSWYQQTPGQGLQFLFEYFSETQRNKGNFPGRFSGRQFSNSRSEMNVSTLELGDSALYLCASSLAADTGELFFGEGSRLTVL.

In DNA, the CDR3 is TGTGCCAGCAGCTCACGGACCCTCCGCAATGAGCAGTTCTTC. Its translation: CASSSRTLRNEQFF. V gene TRBV7-9 combines with J gene TRBJ2-1; D gene uncertain. Deletions cut 4 bases from V and 6 bases from J, with 13 bases between. Germline CDR1 reads SEHNR; CDR2 reads FQNEAQ (reference sequence). The CDR3 runs 14 residues.

This clonotype was observed at least ten times. This chain connects TRBV7-2 to TRBJ2-3, with 7 bases lining up with TRBD2. Germline CDR1 SGHTA, CDR2 FQGNSA. The trim removed 5 bases at V and 2 bases at J, leaving 10 bases unmatched. This CDR3 contains 16 residues. CDR3 amino acids: CASSPGLDSPTDTQYF. CDR3 nucleotide sequence: TGTGCCAGCAGCCCCGGACTAGACTCCCCCACAGATACGCAGTATTTT.

The chain uses TRBV24-1 and TRBJ2-3; D remains ambiguous. CDR1 is KGHDR and CDR2 is SFDVKD in the germline V gene. The V gene lost 0 bases and the J gene lost 5 bases, with 11 bases spanning the gap. This CDR3 is 15 amino acids long. In DNA form, the CDR3 reads TGTGCCACCAGTGATTTGGTTATCGGCGAAGATACGCAGTATTTT. This translates into CATSDLVIGEDTQYF.

The genes are TRBV30 and TRBJ2-3; TRBD1 aligns across 7 bases. Germline V CDR1 and CDR2: GTSNPN, SVGIG (reference sequence). CDR3 size: 15 residues. The ends lost 4 bases at V and 0 bases at J; junction bases unmatched: 7. This CDR3 reads CAWNGAGGSTDTQYF. CDR3 bases: TGTGCCTGGAACGGGGCAGGGGGAAGCACAGATACGCAGTATTTT.

The chain carries TRBV7-9 and TRBJ2-7, with 9 nucleotides matching TRBD2. From germline, CDR1 is SEHNR and CDR2 FQNEAQ (reference sequence). The CDR3 contains 13 residues. The ends lost 11 bases at V and 4 bases at J; junction bases unmatched: 9. This CDR3 reads CAAGGGRGYEQYF. CDR3 DNA sequence: TGTGCCGCGGGAGGGGGCCGTGGGTACGAGCAGTACTTC.

This clonotype is termed medium-sized. The chain joins TRBV6-2 or TRBV6-3 to TRBJ1-2; 9 bases agree with TRBD1. Germline CDR1 reads MNHEY; CDR2 reads SVGEGT. With 6 bases clipped from V and 5 bases from J, the junction kept 7 bases outside the gene matches. CDR3 length equals 14 residues. CDR3 residues: CASREGTGIYGYTF. DNA for the CDR3: TGTGCCAGCAGGGAAGGGACAGGGATTTATGGCTACACCTTC.

This clonotype has ten or more counts. The V and J genes are TRBV5-6 and TRBJ2-3; 14 bases agree with TRBD2. This CDR3 spans 17 amino acids. The V gene's germline CDR1 is SGHDT and CDR2 YYEEEE. The V gene end was trimmed by 0 bases and the J gene end by 4 bases; junction bases not matched to a gene: 4. The CDR3 spells CASSLVGLAGEADTQYF. CDR3 nucleotides: TGTGCCAGCAGCTTGGTGGGACTAGCGGGAGAAGCAGATACGCAGTATTTT.

This clonotype is classed as medium-sized (0.01 to 0.1%). The rearrangement uses TRBV7-2 and TRBJ2-7; 7 positions match TRBD1. V gave up 3 bases and J gave up 3 bases; unmatched junction bases: 8. CDR3 length: 15 amino acids. Germline V lookup: CDR1 SGHTA, CDR2 FQGNSA. The CDR3: CASSFLGGEDYEQYF. The CDR3 DNA is TGTGCCAGCAGCTTCCTAGGGGGCGAAGACTACGAGCAGTACTTC.

The genes are TRBV27 and TRBJ2-7, with D perhaps TRBD1 (6 bases). V was trimmed by 5 bases and J by 0 bases, leaving 14 bases between them. There are 15 residues in the CDR3. Germline CDR1 and CDR2: MNHEY and SMNVEV (reference sequence). CDR3 DNA sequence: TGTGCCAGCAGTGAAACCAGGGGCCACTCCTACGAGCAGTACTTC. Its protein product is CASSETRGHSYEQYF.

By sample share, this clonotype is medium-sized (0.01 to 0.1%). The chain couples TRBV12-3 or TRBV12-4 to TRBJ1-6; D is unclear. This CDR3 is built from 13 residues. With 2 bases removed from V and 8 bases from J, the gap between germline ends came to 7 bases. DNA of the CDR3: TGTGCCAGCAGTTTAAAGGAGGATTCACCCCTCCACTTT. Translating it yields CASSLKEDSPLHF.

V gene TRBV11-2 combines with J gene TRBJ2-3, with TRBD2 matching 9 bases. This CDR3 region has 15 residues. Germline lookup yields CDR1 SGHAT and CDR2 FQNNGV. The trim removed 8 bases at V and 2 bases at J, leaving 8 bases unmatched. CDR3 protein: CASQLAGEFTDTQYF. Here the CDR3 DNA reads TGTGCCAGCCAATTAGCGGGAGAATTCACAGATACGCAGTATTTT.

V and J are TRBV5-1 and TRBJ2-7; D may be TRBD2 (6 bases). Trimming took off 2 bases at V and 0 bases at J, with 18 bases between the two ends. The CDR3 is 17 residues long. Germline V gene lookup returns CDR1 SGHRS and CDR2 YFSETQ. The CDR3 DNA sequence: TGCGCCAGCAGCTTAGAGATTGGGACTGTTACCTCCTACGAGCAGTACTTC. This encodes CASSLEIGTVTSYEQYF.

By its share, this clonotype is medium-sized. The rearrangement uses TRBV18 and TRBJ2-5; TRBD1 matches at 7 bases. The CDR3 covers 15 residues. V gave up 3 bases and J gave up 1 base; unmatched junction bases: 5. Germline CDR1 and CDR2: KGHSH and LQKENI. This CDR3 is CASSPSTGTQETQYF. The CDR3 nucleotides read TGTGCCAGCTCACCCTCGACAGGGACCCAAGAGACCCAGTACTTC.

The chain uses TRBV2 and TRBJ2-3; no firm D call. The V end lost 4 bases, the J end lost 2 bases, and 4 bases lay between the germline ends. The V gene's germline CDR1 is SNHLY and CDR2 FYNNEI. CDR3 length: 12 residues. The CDR3 loop is CASSVHTDTQYF. The DNA for the CDR3 is TGTGCCAGCAGTGTCCACACAGATACGCAGTATTTT.

This clonotype is medium-sized in the sample. The chain employs TRBV7-9 and TRBJ2-7; D possibly corresponds to TRBD1 (6 bases). The CDR3 consists of 14 residues. CDR1 SEHNR and CDR2 FQNEAQ come from the germline V gene (reference sequence). Trimming took off 2 bases at V and 2 bases at J, with 10 bases between the two ends. The CDR3, as DNA: TGTGCCAGCAGCTTACCGGGACATGCCTACGAGCAGTACTTC. This encodes CASSLPGHAYEQYF.

This clonotype ranks as medium-sized. J is TRBJ1-3 and V is TRBV29-1; no firm D call. The CDR3 runs to 11 residues. Trimming took 0 bases from V and 4 from J, leaving 1 base between them. Per the germline V gene, CDR1 is SQVTM and CDR2 is ANQGSEA. The CDR3 sequence is CSVEEGNTIYF. The CDR3 region has the DNA TGCAGCGTTGAAGAAGGAAACACCATATATTTT.

The chain carries TRBV20-1 and TRBJ2-3; 11 nucleotides agree with TRBD2. CDR1 DFQATT and CDR2 SNEGSKA come from the germline V gene (reference sequence). CDR3 length: 16 amino acids. V lost 2 bases to trimming and J lost 3 bases; unmatched junction nucleotides: 7. The CDR3 DNA sequence: TGCAGTGCTAGACCTCTAGCGGGAGGACATACAGATACGCAGTATTTT. Amino acid sequence: CSARPLAGGHTDTQYF.

The chain carries TRBV10-3 and TRBJ2-7, with TRBD2 identical over 10 bases. The ends lost 4 bases at V and 4 bases at J; junction bases unmatched: 4. This CDR3 comprises 14 residues. The V gene's germline CDR1 is ENHRY and CDR2 SYGVKD. CDR3 sequence (DNA): TGTGCCATCAGTGTTGGACTAGCGGAGTACGAGCAGTACTTC. Translation: CAISVGLAEYEQYF.

This clonotype was detected a few times. The gene calls are TRBV30 and TRBJ1-1; 7 positions agree with TRBD1. The germline V gene has CDR1 GTSNPN and CDR2 SVGIG (reference sequence). There are 14 residues in the CDR3. J was trimmed by 0 bases and V by 5 bases; bases with no gene match: 6. CDR3 in DNA: TGTGCCTGGGAGCCGGACAGGATGAACACTGAAGCTTTCTTT. This encodes CAWEPDRMNTEAFF.